Listed here are 25 T cell receptor beta chains from one sample, sequenced in a study of CD8 T cells in ankylosing spondylitis. TCRdb ran MiXCR on the 5' RACE reads and lists one entry per CDR3 protein. The table lists under 170,000 distinct CDR3 sequences, around two fifths of them singletons, with approximately 14% in the top ten. Sequenced sample: synovial fluid, either unsorted or a sorted T cell fraction (not recorded which). Every receptor here comes from a male donor with ankylosing spondylitis.

This sequence joins TRBV6-5 and TRBJ1-1, with D perhaps TRBD1 (5 bases). The CDR3 contains 14 residues. The V end lost 5 bases, the J end lost 2 bases, and 12 bases lay between the germline ends. Germline V gene sequence: CDR1 MNHEY, CDR2 SVGAGI. CDR3 sequence (DNA): TGTGCCAGCAGTCTACAGGAAGAAAACACTGAAGCTTTCTTT. Its translation is CASSLQEENTEAFF.

This sequence joins TRBV7-3 and TRBJ2-1; no clear D gene. V was shortened by 2 bases and J by 0 bases, with 17 bases between the two germline ends. CDR1 SGHTA and CDR2 FQGTGA come from the germline V gene. CDR3 length: 18 amino acids. The CDR3 spells CASSLFGGPLSSYNEQFF. The DNA of the CDR3 is TGTGCCAGCAGCTTATTCGGTGGTCCTCTAAGCTCCTACAATGAGCAGTTCTTC.

This clonotype has a count of ten or more. The V call is TRBV12-3 or TRBV12-4, the J call TRBJ2-7; D possibly corresponds to TRBD1 (5 bases). This CDR3 has 13 amino acids. V was trimmed by 7 bases and J by 6 bases, leaving 16 bases between them. The CDR3 DNA is TGTGCCAGCACCTTACAGGCCCGCGGCGAGCAGTACTTC. Translated, it gives CASTLQARGEQYF.

The chain has TRBV4-3 and TRBJ2-1; 11 nucleotides agree with TRBD2. Germline values: CDR1 LGHNA, CDR2 YSLEER. The V gene end was trimmed by 0 bases and the J gene end by 4 bases; junction bases not matched to a gene: 8. The CDR3 loop spans 18 amino acids. As DNA, the CDR3 is TGCGCCAGCAGCCAAGATAGAACTAGCGGGAGTGTTTACAATGAGCAGTTCTTC. Its protein product is CASSQDRTSGSVYNEQFF.

This clonotype was found a few times. The chain combines TRBV20-1 with TRBJ2-1; 8 nucleotides agree with TRBD2. V lost 3 bases to trimming and J lost 8 bases; unmatched junction nucleotides: 12. The CDR3 loop spans 15 amino acids. Germline V lookup: CDR1 DFQATT, CDR2 SNEGSKA (reference sequence). CDR3 loop: CSARPLGLARHEQFF. The CDR3 region has the DNA TGCAGTGCTAGGCCGCTCGGACTAGCTAGACATGAGCAGTTCTTC.

The V call is TRBV5-1, the J call TRBJ2-2, with D unresolved. V was cut by 0 bases and J by 5 bases, with 14 bases left in between. The CDR3 is 16 amino acids. Germline V gives CDR1 SGHRS, CDR2 YFSETQ. The CDR3: CASSLVGQGRTGELFF. The CDR3 DNA is TGCGCCAGCAGCTTGGTTGGGCAAGGCCGAACCGGGGAGCTGTTTTTT.

The genes are TRBV10-3 and TRBJ1-1; D is unresolved. The CDR3 has 14 amino acids. Trimming shortened V by 0 bases and J by 3 bases, and 8 bases separated the two germline ends. Germline V gene data show CDR1 as ENHRY and CDR2 as SYGVKD. The CDR3 loop reads CAISESSRDTEAFF. The CDR3 bases are TGTGCCATCAGTGAGTCCAGTAGAGACACTGAAGCTTTCTTT.

The chain is built from TRBV6-5 and TRBJ2-3, with 7 bases lining up with TRBD1. Germline V gene data show CDR1 as MNHEY and CDR2 as SVGAGI. V gave up 2 bases and J gave up 4 bases; unmatched junction bases: 3. The CDR3 length is 14 residues. The CDR3 region is CASSYNRGADTQYF. The CDR3 DNA reads as TGTGCCAGCAGTTACAACAGGGGCGCAGATACGCAGTATTTT.

This clonotype was counted ten times or more. V usage is TRBV5-1 and J usage is TRBJ2-1; the match to TRBD2 covers 11 bases. V lost 4 bases, J lost 3 bases, and 6 bases stayed unmatched. The CDR3 runs to 16 residues. Germline-derived CDR1 and CDR2 are SGHRS and YFSETQ. CDR3 sequence: CASSPRLAGIYNEQFF. DNA of the CDR3: TGCGCCAGCAGCCCTAGACTAGCGGGGATCTACAATGAGCAGTTCTTC. The variable domain in full, with the rest retrieved from reference TRBV5-1 and TRBJ2-1, is KAGVTQTPRYLIKTRGQQVTLSCSPISGHRSVSWYQQTPGQGLQFLFEYFSETQRNKGNFPGRFSGRQFSNSRSEMNVSTLELGDSALYLCASSPRLAGIYNEQFFGPGTRLTVL.

This clonotype was observed a few times. The chain recombines TRBV29-1 with TRBJ1-1, with unresolved D. V shed 4 bases and J shed 8 bases, with 17 bases lying between them. The CDR3 has 13 residues. Germline V gene sequence: CDR1 SQVTM, CDR2 ANQGSEA. The CDR3: CSVARARVPEAFF. DNA for the CDR3: TGCAGCGTTGCCCGAGCCCGGGTCCCCGAAGCTTTCTTT.

The chain joins TRBV7-9 to TRBJ2-7, with 9 bases that match TRBD1. Germline loops: CDR1 SEHNR, CDR2 FQNEAQ (reference sequence). This CDR3 is built from 14 residues. V was clipped by 5 bases and J by 4 bases; unmatched bases: 6. The CDR3 DNA follows: TGTGCCAGCAGCCCGGGGACAGGGCATTACGAGCAGTACTTC. It yields the protein CASSPGTGHYEQYF.

The chain joins TRBV6-7 to TRBJ2-1; D may be TRBD1 or TRBD2 (5 bases each). TRBV6-7 is an ORF; its function is uncertain. V gave up 4 bases and J gave up 7 bases, with 11 bases separating them. The CDR3 has 13 residues. The CDR3 is CASSSGTVNEQFF. The CDR3 coding sequence is TGTGCCAGCAGTTCGGGGACCGTGAATGAGCAGTTCTTC.

In its sample, this clonotype was seen many times. V gene TRBV20-1 combines with J gene TRBJ1-5, with D possibly matching TRBD1 (5 bases). Germline V lookup: CDR1 DFQATT, CDR2 SNEGSKA (reference sequence). Trimming removed 3 bases at V and 0 bases at J, with 12 bases between. The CDR3 spans 15 residues. CDR3 loop: CSASGWGISNQPQHF. CDR3 DNA sequence: TGCAGTGCTAGTGGTTGGGGGATTAGCAATCAGCCCCAGCATTTT.

The rearrangement links TRBV3-1 to TRBJ2-1, with D perhaps matching TRBD1 (5 bases). The germline V gene encodes CDR1 LGHDT and CDR2 YNNKEL (reference sequence). The CDR3 extends over 14 amino acids. Between the trimmed V and J ends, which lost 0 bases and 4 bases, there was a span of 7 bases. The CDR3 DNA sequence: TGTGCCAGCAGCCAAGACACAGGATACAATGAGCAGTTCTTC. Its translation: CASSQDTGYNEQFF.

This clonotype was seen a handful of times. The rearrangement uses TRBV7-9 and TRBJ1-4, with D uncertain. The CDR3 has 12 amino acids. V was shortened by 8 bases and J by 7 bases, with 11 bases between the two germline ends. The V gene's germline CDR1 is SEHNR and CDR2 FQNEAQ (reference sequence). CDR3 amino acids: CASEGIGEKLFF. The CDR3 DNA sequence: TGTGCCAGCGAAGGGATAGGTGAAAAACTGTTTTTT. Complete variable domain (other parts from reference TRBV7-9 and TRBJ1-4): DTGVSQNPRHKITKRGQNVTFRCDPISEHNRLYWYRQTLGQGPEFLTYFQNEAQLEKSRLLSDRFSAERPKGSFSTLEIQRTEQGDSAMYLCASEGIGEKLFFGSGTQLSVL.

This clonotype was observed a few times. The rearrangement joins TRBV9 to TRBJ2-1; tentatively, D is TRBD1 (5 bases). From germline, CDR1 is SGDLS and CDR2 YYNGEE. This CDR3 is 15 amino acids long. Trimming took 2 bases from V and 0 from J, leaving 9 bases between them. Here the CDR3 DNA reads TGTGCCAGCAGCGTCAGGGCGAGCTCCTACAATGAGCAGTTCTTC. Translation: CASSVRASSYNEQFF.

This clonotype was counted between two and nine times. The chain carries TRBV28 and TRBJ2-2, with 7 bases aligning to TRBD2. The CDR3 loop spans 16 amino acids. Germline V lookup: CDR1 MDHEN, CDR2 SYDVKM. V lost 5 bases to trimming and J lost 3 bases; unmatched junction nucleotides: 9. The CDR3 DNA reads as TGTGCCAGCAGTCCTTTCGGGGGGACTCACACCGGGGAGCTGTTTTTT. This encodes CASSPFGGTHTGELFF.

This clonotype was seen many times. This chain joins TRBV6-2 or TRBV6-3 and TRBJ2-1; D ambiguous. There are 13 residues in the CDR3. Germline loops: CDR1 MNHEY, CDR2 SVGEGT. V dropped 6 bases and J dropped 2 bases, with 8 bases sitting between them. DNA of the CDR3: TGTGCCAGCAGCTCGAGCCCCTACAATGAGCAGTTCTTC. It translates to CASSSSPYNEQFF.

This clonotype occurred a few times. V usage is TRBV5-1 and J usage is TRBJ1-1; D possibly corresponds to TRBD1 (5 bases). Germline V CDR1 and CDR2: SGHRS, YFSETQ. Trimming stripped 0 bases from V and 1 base from J, with 10 bases between. The length of the CDR3 is 15 residues. This chain's CDR3 is CASSLAGPRNTEAFF. CDR3 DNA sequence: TGCGCCAGCAGCTTGGCGGGACCGCGGAACACTGAAGCTTTCTTT.

This clonotype occurred a few times. The V and J genes are TRBV6-1 and TRBJ2-4, with D possibly matching TRBD2 (5 bases). The CDR3 is made up of 15 amino acids. Trimming cost V 1 base and J 0 bases, with 7 bases left between them. Looked up from germline, CDR1 is MNHNS and CDR2 is SASEGT. CDR3 in DNA: TGTGCCAGCAGTGAAGAGAGGGTAGCCAAAAACATTCAGTACTTC. It is translated as CASSEERVAKNIQYF.

This clonotype was detected once. CDR3 coding DNA: TGTGCCAGCAGCTCACGGACTAGCCCTGAAGCAGGGATTTGGAAGACCCAGTACTTC. Residues: CASSSRTSPEAGIWKTQYF. The rearrangement links TRBV11-1 to TRBJ2-5, with 8 bases identical to TRBD2. Germline trimming cut 4 bases from V and 6 bases from J; bases unmatched to any gene: 22. This CDR3 has 19 amino acids. The germline gives CDR1 SGHAT, CDR2 FQDESV (reference sequence).

The rearrangement links TRBV4-2 to TRBJ2-1; TRBD2 agrees at 9 bases. The germline CDR1 and CDR2 sequences are LGHNA and YNFKEQ. This CDR3 region has 18 residues. V was clipped by 0 bases and J by 5 bases; unmatched bases: 11. CDR3 in amino acids: CASSQDSVVAGANNEQFF. The CDR3 coding sequence is TGTGCCAGCAGCCAAGACTCGGTCGTAGCGGGAGCTAACAATGAGCAGTTCTTC.

This clonotype occurred once. The V gene is TRBV7-8, the J gene TRBJ1-2; perhaps TRBD1 as D (6 bases). Trimming took off 1 base at V and 2 bases at J, with 11 bases between the two ends. Germline V CDR1 and CDR2: SGHVS, FQNEAQ. This CDR3 has 15 amino acids. The CDR3 protein is CASSLGSGANYGYTF. Here the CDR3 DNA reads TGTGCCAGCAGCTTAGGATCGGGGGCGAACTATGGCTACACCTTC.

The V and J genes are TRBV4-3 and TRBJ2-7, with TRBD2 matching 10 bases. This CDR3 spans 15 amino acids. Germline-derived CDR1 and CDR2 are LGHNA and YSLEER. V lost 3 bases, J lost 4 bases, and 6 bases stayed unmatched. CDR3 loop: CASSQLPGLAYEQYF. DNA of the CDR3: TGCGCCAGCAGCCAGCTTCCGGGACTAGCGTACGAGCAGTACTTC.

This clonotype was seen only a few times. V gene TRBV5-1 combines with J gene TRBJ2-3; D perhaps matches TRBD1 (6 bases). The CDR3 runs 15 residues. Germline CDR1 reads SGHRS; CDR2 reads YFSETQ. V was trimmed by 1 base and J by 2 bases, leaving 11 bases between them. CDR3 in amino acids: CASSLWGPITDTQYF. The CDR3 region has the DNA TGCGCCAGCAGCTTGTGGGGGCCCATCACAGATACGCAGTATTTT.